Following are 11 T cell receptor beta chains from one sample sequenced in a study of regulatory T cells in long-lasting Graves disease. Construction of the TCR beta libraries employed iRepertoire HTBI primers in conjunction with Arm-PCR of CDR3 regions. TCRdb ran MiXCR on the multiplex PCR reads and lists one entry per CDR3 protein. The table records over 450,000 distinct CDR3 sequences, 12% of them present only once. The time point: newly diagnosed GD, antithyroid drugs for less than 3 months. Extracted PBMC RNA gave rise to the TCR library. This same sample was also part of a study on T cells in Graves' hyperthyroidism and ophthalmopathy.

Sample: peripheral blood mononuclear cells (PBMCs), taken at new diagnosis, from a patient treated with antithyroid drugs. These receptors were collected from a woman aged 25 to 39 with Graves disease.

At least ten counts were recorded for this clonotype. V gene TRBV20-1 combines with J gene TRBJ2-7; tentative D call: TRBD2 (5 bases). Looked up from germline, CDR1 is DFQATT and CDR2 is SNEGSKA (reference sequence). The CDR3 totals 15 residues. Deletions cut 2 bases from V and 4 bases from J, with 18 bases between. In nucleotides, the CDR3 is TGCAGTGCTAGAAGGAGCGGCAGGAGTTTGTACGAGCAGTACTTC. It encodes CSARRSGRSLYEQYF.

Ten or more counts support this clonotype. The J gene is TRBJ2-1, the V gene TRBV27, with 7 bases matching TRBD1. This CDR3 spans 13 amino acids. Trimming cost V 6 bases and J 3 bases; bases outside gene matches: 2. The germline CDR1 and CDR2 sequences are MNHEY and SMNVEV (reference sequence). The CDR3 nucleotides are TGTGCCAGCAGACAGGGGTACTACAATGAGCAGTTCTTC. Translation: CASRQGYYNEQFF.

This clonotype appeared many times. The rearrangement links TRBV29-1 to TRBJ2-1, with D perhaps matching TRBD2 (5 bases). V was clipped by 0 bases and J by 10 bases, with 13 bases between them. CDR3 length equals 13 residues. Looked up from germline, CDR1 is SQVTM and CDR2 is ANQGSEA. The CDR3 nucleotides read TGCAGCGTTGAAGATAGCTACCCGGGAGAGCAGTTCTTC. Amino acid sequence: CSVEDSYPGEQFF.

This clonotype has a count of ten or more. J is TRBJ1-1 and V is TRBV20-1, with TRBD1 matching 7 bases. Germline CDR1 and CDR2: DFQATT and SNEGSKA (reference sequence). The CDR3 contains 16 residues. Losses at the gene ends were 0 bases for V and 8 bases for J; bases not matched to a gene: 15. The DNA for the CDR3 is TGCAGTGCTAGAGATCGGGACAGACAACGCACATCAGAAGCTTTCTTT. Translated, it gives CSARDRDRQRTSEAFF.

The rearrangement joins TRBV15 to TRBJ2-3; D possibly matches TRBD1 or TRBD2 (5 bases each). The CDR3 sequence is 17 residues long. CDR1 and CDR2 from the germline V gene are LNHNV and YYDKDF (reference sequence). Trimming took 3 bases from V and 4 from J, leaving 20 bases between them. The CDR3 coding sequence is TGTGCCACCAGCAGGCGAGCGAGGAGAGGGGTCCCAGATACGCAGTATTTT. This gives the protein CATSRRARRGVPDTQYF.

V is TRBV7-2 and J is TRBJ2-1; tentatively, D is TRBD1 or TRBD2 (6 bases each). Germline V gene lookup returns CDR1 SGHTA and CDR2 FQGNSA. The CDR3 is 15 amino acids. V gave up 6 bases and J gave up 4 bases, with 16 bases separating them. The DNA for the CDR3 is TGTGCCAGCAGGCCCGGGGGCAAGCGGTACAATGAGCAGTTCTTC. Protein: CASRPGGKRYNEQFF.

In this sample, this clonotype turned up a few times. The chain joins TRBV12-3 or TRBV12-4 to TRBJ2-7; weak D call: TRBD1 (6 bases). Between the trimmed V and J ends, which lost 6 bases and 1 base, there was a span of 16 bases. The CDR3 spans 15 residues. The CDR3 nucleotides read TGTGCCAGCAGCCCCAGGGGCGGCCGATCCTACGAGCAGTACTTC. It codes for CASSPRGGRSYEQYF.

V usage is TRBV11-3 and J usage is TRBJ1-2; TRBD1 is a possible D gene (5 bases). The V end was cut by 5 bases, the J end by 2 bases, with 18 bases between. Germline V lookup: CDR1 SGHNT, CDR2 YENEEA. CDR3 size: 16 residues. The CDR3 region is CASSRDRLRGNYGYTF. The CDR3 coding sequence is TGTGCCAGCAGCCGAGACAGATTGAGAGGGAACTATGGCTACACCTTC. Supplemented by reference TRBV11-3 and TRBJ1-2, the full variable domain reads EAGVVQSPRYKIIEKKQPVAFWCNPISGHNTLYWYLQNLGQGPELLIRYENEEAVDDSQLPKDRFSAERLKGVDSTLKIQPAELGDSAVYLCASSRDRLRGNYGYTFGSGTRLTVV.

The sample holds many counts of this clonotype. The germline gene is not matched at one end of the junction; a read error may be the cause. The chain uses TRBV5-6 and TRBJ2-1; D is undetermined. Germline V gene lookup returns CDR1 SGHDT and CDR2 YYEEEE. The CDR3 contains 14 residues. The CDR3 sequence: CASSLGSVYNEQFF. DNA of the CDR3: TGTGCCAGCAGTTTGGGATCCGTTTACAATGAGCAGTTCTTC.

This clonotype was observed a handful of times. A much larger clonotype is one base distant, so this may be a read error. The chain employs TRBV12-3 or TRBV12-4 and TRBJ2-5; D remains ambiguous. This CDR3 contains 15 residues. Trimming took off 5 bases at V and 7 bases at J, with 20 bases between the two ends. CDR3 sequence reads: CASSPRQDLVGTQYF. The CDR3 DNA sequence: TGTGCCAGCAGTCCACGCCAGGACCTAGTGGGGACCCAGTACTTC.

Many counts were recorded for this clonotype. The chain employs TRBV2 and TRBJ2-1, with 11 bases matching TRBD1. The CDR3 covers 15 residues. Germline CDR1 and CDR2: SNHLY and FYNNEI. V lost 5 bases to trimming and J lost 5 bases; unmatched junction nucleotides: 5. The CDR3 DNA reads TGTGCCAGCAGTCACCCGGGACAGGGGGACAATGAGCAGTTCTTC. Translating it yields CASSHPGQGDNEQFF.